This TCR beta chain was observed in a study of technical replicates of blood from a few donors. TCRdb's copy holds only in-frame clones and misses some; the assay was immunoSEQ multiplex PCR. The sample shows over 25,000 clones, around nine tenths of them seen only once. V shed 6 bases and J shed 2 bases, with 14 bases lying between them. There are 13 residues in the CDR3. CDR1 is SQVTM and CDR2 is ANQGSEA in the germline V gene. V is TRBV29-1 and J is TRBJ2-7, with D possibly TRBD2 on 5 matching bases. Sequencing was done on a sample of PBMCs. The sequence was collected from a human donor in good health. Some clones in this sample may be carry-over from other donors' samples. As DNA, the CDR3 is TGCAGCGTGGAGTTCGGGGTCGCCTACGAGCAGTACTTC. Encoded protein: CSVEFGVAYEQYF.